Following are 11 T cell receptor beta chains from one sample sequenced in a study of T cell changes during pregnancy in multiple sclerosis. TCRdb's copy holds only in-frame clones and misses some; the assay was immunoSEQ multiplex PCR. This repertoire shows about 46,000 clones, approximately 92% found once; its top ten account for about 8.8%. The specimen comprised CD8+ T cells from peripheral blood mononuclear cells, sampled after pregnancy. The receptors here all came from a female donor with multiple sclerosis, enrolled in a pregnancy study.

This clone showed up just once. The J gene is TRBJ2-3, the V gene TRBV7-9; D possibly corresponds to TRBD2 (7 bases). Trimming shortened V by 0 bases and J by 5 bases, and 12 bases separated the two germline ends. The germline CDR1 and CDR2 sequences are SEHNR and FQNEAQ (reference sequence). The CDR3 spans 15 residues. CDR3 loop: CASSLAGGPEDTQYF. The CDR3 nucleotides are TGTGCCAGCAGCTTAGCGGGGGGGCCGGAAGATACGCAGTATTTT.

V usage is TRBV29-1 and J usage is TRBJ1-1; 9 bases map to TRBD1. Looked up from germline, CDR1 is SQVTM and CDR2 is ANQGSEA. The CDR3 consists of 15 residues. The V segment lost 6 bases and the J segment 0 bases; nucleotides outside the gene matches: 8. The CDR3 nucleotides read TGCAGCGTGCGTACAGGGGGCGGGATGAACACTGAAGCTTTCTTT. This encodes CSVRTGGGMNTEAFF.

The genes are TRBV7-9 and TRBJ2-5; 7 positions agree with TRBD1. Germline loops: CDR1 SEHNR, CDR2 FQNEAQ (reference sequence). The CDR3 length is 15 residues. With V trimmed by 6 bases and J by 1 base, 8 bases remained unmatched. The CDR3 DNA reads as TGTGCCAGCAGAACGGGACAGCACTTCCAAGAGACCCAGTACTTC. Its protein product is CASRTGQHFQETQYF.

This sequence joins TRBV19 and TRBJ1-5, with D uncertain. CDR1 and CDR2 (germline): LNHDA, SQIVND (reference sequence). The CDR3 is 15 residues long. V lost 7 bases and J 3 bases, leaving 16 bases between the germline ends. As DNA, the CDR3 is TGTGCCAGTATGGATGCCGGGTCCTACAATCAGCCCCAGCATTTT. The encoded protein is CASMDAGSYNQPQHF.

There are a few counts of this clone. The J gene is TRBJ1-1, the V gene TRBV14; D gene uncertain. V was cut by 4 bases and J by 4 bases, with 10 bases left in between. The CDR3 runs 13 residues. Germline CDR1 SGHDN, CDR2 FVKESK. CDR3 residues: CASSPLSATEAFF. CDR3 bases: TGTGCCAGCAGCCCCCTCAGCGCCACTGAAGCTTTCTTT.

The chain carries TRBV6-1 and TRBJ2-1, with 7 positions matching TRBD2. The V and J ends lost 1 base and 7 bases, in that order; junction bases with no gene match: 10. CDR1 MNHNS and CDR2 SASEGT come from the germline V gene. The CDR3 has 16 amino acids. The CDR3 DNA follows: TGTGCCAGCAGTGAAGGGCGAGGGAGGGAGCTGAATGAGCAGTTCTTC. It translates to CASSEGRGRELNEQFF.

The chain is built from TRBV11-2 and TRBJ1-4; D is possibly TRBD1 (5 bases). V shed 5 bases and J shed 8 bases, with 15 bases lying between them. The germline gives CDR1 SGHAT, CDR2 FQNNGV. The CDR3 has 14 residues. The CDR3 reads CASSPGYEREKLFF. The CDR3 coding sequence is TGTGCCAGCAGCCCAGGGTATGAGAGAGAAAAACTGTTTTTT.

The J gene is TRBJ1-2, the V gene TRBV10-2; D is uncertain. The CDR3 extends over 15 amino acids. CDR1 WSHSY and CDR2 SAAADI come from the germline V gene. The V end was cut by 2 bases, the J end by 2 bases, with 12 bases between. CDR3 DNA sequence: TGCGCCAGCAGTGAGCCTTTTGCAGGAAACTATGGCTACACCTTC. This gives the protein CASSEPFAGNYGYTF.

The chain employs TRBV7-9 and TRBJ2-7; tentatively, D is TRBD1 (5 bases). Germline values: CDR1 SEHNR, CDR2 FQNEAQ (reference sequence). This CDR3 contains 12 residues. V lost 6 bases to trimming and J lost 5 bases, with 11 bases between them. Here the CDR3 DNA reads TGTGCCAGCAGTCTGGACACGGACGAGCAGTACTTC. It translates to CASSLDTDEQYF.

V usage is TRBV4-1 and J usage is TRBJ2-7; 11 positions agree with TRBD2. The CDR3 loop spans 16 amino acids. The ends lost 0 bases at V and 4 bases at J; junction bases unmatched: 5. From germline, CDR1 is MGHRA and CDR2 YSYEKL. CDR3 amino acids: CASSQDRLAGQYEQYF. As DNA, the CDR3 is TGCGCCAGCAGCCAAGATAGACTAGCGGGACAGTACGAGCAGTACTTC.

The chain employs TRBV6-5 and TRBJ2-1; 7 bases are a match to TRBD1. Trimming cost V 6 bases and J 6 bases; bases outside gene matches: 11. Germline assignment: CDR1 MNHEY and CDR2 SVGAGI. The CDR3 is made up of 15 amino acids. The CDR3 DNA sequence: TGTGCCAGCAGCCTGTACAGGGGTCGGGGCAATGAGCAGTTCTTC. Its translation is CASSLYRGRGNEQFF.